One and the same sample provided the 25 T cell receptor beta chains below, sequenced in a study of beta chain features in type 1 diabetes. Study-wide results and limits: Moderate but significant shortening of TCRB CDR3s was recorded in all four CD4+ subsets from Type 1 diabetes patients.

The sequenced template was cDNA made from the entire isolated RNA. Generated by immunoSEQ multiplex PCR, the TCRdb table keeps only in-frame clones and is missing some. Of over 650,000 clones listed, around an eighth are singletons. Antigens for these TCRs are unknown. The sequencing input was naive CD4+ T cells from blood. These TCRs come from a man aged 18 to 29 with type 1 diabetes.

This chain links TRBV5-8 with TRBJ2-3; D unresolved. The germline V gene has CDR1 SGHTS and CDR2 YDEGEE. The V gene lost 6 bases and the J gene lost 6 bases, with 11 bases spanning the gap. CDR3 length equals 12 residues. Here the CDR3 DNA reads TGTGCCAGCACCGGCCCTGGGGATACGCAGTATTTT. Translating gives CASTGPGDTQYF.

This clone was recorded a few times. The V call is TRBV19, the J call TRBJ2-5; D not resolved. The CDR3 covers 13 residues. The V end was cut by 4 bases, the J end by 0 bases, with 6 bases between. CDR1 LNHDA and CDR2 SQIVND come from the germline V gene (reference sequence). CDR3 amino acids: CASSKRYQETQYF. The CDR3 DNA reads TGTGCCAGTAGTAAACGGTACCAAGAGACCCAGTACTTC.

The rearrangement uses TRBV7-2 and TRBJ2-7; D is undetermined. The CDR3 loop spans 14 amino acids. Trimming took off 5 bases at V and 4 bases at J, with 15 bases between the two ends. Germline lookup yields CDR1 SGHTA and CDR2 FQGNSA. The CDR3 nucleotides are TGTGCCAGCAGCCCAATGGCCACGAAATACGAGCAGTACTTC. Its translation: CASSPMATKYEQYF. Using reference TRBV7-2 and TRBJ2-7 for the parts outside the CDR3, the full variable domain is GAGVSQSPSNKVTEKGKDVELRCDPISGHTALYWYRQSLGQGLEFLIYFQGNSAPDKSGLPSDRFSAERTGGSVSTLTIQRTQQEDSAVYLCASSPMATKYEQYFGPGTRLTVT.

CDR3 loop: CAITSTGAGEETQYF. DNA for the CDR3: TGTGCCATCACCTCGACAGGGGCGGGAGAAGAGACCCAGTACTTC. The V and J genes are TRBV10-3 and TRBJ2-5, with D possibly matching TRBD1 (8 bases). The CDR3 totals 15 residues. V was shortened by 7 bases and J by 3 bases, with 18 bases between the two germline ends. From germline, CDR1 is ENHRY and CDR2 SYGVKD.

This clone has a handful of counts. The V gene is TRBV9, the J gene TRBJ2-1; TRBD2 agrees at 8 bases. The germline V gene encodes CDR1 SGDLS and CDR2 YYNGEE. Trimming at V came to 0 bases and at J to 4 bases, leaving 3 bases not matched to a gene. The CDR3 is 15 residues long. As DNA, the CDR3 is TGTGCCAGCAGCGTAGTCGGCGGGGGGTACAATGAGCAGTTCTTC. Translation gives CASSVVGGGYNEQFF. The full variable domain, completed using reference TRBV9 and TRBJ2-1, is DSGVTQTPKHLITATGQRVTLRCSPRSGDLSVYWYQQSLDQGLQFLIQYYNGEERAKGNILERFSAQQFPDLHSELNLSSLELGDSALYFCASSVVGGGYNEQFFGPGTRLTVL.

This clone has a handful of counts. This chain joins TRBV23-1 and TRBJ2-7; D gene ambiguous. TRBV23-1 carries the ORF label, with uncertain function. This CDR3 has 16 amino acids. Deletions cut 0 bases from V and 7 bases from J, with 19 bases between. The CDR3 coding sequence is TGCGCCAGCAGTCAATCGGGCAGATGTGGTTTGTGGGAGCAGTACTTC. Translating it yields CASSQSGRCGLWEQYF.

This clone was picked up a small number of times. This chain joins TRBV5-1 and TRBJ2-1; no reliable D call. Germline CDR1 and CDR2: SGHRS and YFSETQ. The CDR3 runs to 13 residues. Trimming took off 2 bases at V and 6 bases at J, with 9 bases between the two ends. The CDR3 here is CASSFGRSNEQFF. For the CDR3, the DNA is TGCGCCAGCAGCTTTGGACGCAGCAATGAGCAGTTCTTC.

This chain joins TRBV6-5 and TRBJ1-5; perhaps TRBD1 as D (5 bases). CDR1 is MNHEY, CDR2 SVGAGI, per germline. This CDR3 is 15 amino acids long. The V gene lost 7 bases and the J gene lost 11 bases, with 24 bases spanning the gap. The DNA for the CDR3 is TGTGCCAGCACGCCCAGGATAAGCCGAGGGGAGGCCCAGCATTTT. Translated, it gives CASTPRISRGEAQHF.

This clone was found a few times. This chain joins TRBV28 and TRBJ2-1, with 9 nucleotides matching TRBD2. Per germline, CDR1 MDHEN and CDR2 SYDVKM. J gave up 5 bases and V 8 bases, and 10 bases lay outside the gene matches. CDR3 length equals 15 residues. CDR3 residues: CASLLAGGPHNEQFF. The CDR3 DNA is TGTGCCAGCCTGCTTGCGGGGGGGCCCCACAATGAGCAGTTCTTC.

This clone was seen a few times. The rearrangement joins TRBV19 to TRBJ1-2; tentatively, D is TRBD1 (5 bases). Germline V lookup: CDR1 LNHDA, CDR2 SQIVND (reference sequence). The CDR3 is made up of 15 amino acids. V gave up 7 bases and J gave up 1 base, with 16 bases separating them. The CDR3 DNA follows: TGTGCCAGTACCGAAACAGGTTGGGGTAACTATGGCTACACCTTC. This sequence encodes CASTETGWGNYGYTF.

This clone was observed a handful of times. The chain employs TRBV7-9 and TRBJ2-7; TRBD2 is a possible D gene (5 bases). Trimming took 3 bases from V and 3 from J, leaving 18 bases between them. CDR3 length: 16 amino acids. Germline V gene data show CDR1 as SEHNR and CDR2 as FQNEAQ (reference sequence). DNA for the CDR3: TGTGCCAGCAGCTTTTTTTATAACGGCGGGTTCTACGAGCAGTACTTC. It specifies CASSFFYNGGFYEQYF.

V is TRBV9 and J is TRBJ2-1; 7 bases match TRBD1. V lost 0 bases, J lost 0 bases, and 6 bases stayed unmatched. Germline CDR1 is SGDLS and CDR2 is YYNGEE. This CDR3 is 17 amino acids long. In nucleotides, the CDR3 is TGTGCCAGCAGCGTAGCCCGGGACAGAAGCTCCTACAATGAGCAGTTCTTC. Protein sequence: CASSVARDRSSYNEQFF.

In regard to this clone: Distinct nucleotide sequences in the sample also encode this CDR3. The chain uses TRBV7-9 and TRBJ1-5; D is unresolved. V was pared by 4 bases and J by 1 base, with 2 bases between. CDR3 length: 12 residues. Germline CDR1 is SEHNR and CDR2 is FQNEAQ (reference sequence). The CDR3 here is CASSYSNQPQHF. As DNA, the CDR3 is TGTGCCAGCAGCTACAGCAATCAGCCCCAGCATTTT.

This clone was detected a few times. The gene calls are TRBV7-9 and TRBJ2-1; 7 nucleotides match TRBD2. Germline V CDR1 and CDR2: SEHNR, FQNEAQ (reference sequence). The CDR3 contains 16 residues. Trimming cost V 4 bases and J 3 bases; bases outside gene matches: 9. CDR3 DNA: TGTGCCAGCAGCTCAGCTGGCAAGCGGGACTACAATGAGCAGTTCTTC. It specifies CASSSAGKRDYNEQFF.

The sample holds a few counts of this clone. V is TRBV21-1 and J is TRBJ2-1; TRBD1 is taken as the D call from the table, unchecked against the DNA. TRBV21-1 is a recognized pseudogene. This CDR3 has 13 residues. CDR3 loop: CASPGTGGSEQFF. In DNA, the CDR3 is TGTGCCAGTCCCGGGACAGGGGGCTCTGAGCAGTTCTTC.

This clone has a handful of counts. The J gene is TRBJ1-1, the V gene TRBV30; D uncertain. Germline lookup yields CDR1 GTSNPN and CDR2 SVGIG (reference sequence). The CDR3 length is 10 residues. V was clipped by 2 bases and J by 5 bases, with 3 bases between them. In DNA, the CDR3 is TGTGCCTGGAGTCAGACTGAAGCTTTCTTT. Translation gives CAWSQTEAFF.

V usage is TRBV25-1 and J usage is TRBJ2-2; the match to TRBD2 covers 15 bases. The CDR3 is 16 residues long. Trimming took 4 bases from V and 7 from J; bases not matched to a gene: 4. The germline V gene encodes CDR1 MGHDK and CDR2 SYGVNS. CDR3 bases: TGTGCCAGCAGTGGAGGACTAGCGGGAGGGAACGGGGAGCTGTTTTTT. Its translation is CASSGGLAGGNGELFF.

This chain joins TRBV21-1 and TRBJ2-6. TRBV21-1 is assigned pseudogene status. CDR3 size: 17 residues. The CDR3 region is CASSKANDISGANVLTF. Written as DNA, the CDR3 is TGTGCCAGCAGCAAAGCGAATGATATCTCTGGGGCCAACGTCCTGACTTTC.

The V gene is TRBV29-1, the J gene TRBJ2-2; 12 bases are a match to TRBD2. V lost 6 bases and J lost 1; bases outside the gene matches: 3. CDR3 length: 15 residues. Per the germline V gene, CDR1 is SQVTM and CDR2 is ANQGSEA. CDR3 residues: CSVQGLAGNTGELFF. In nucleotides, the CDR3 is TGCAGCGTCCAGGGACTAGCGGGGAACACCGGGGAGCTGTTTTTT.

This rearrangement joins TRBV9 to TRBJ1-6, with TRBD1 matching 10 bases. The CDR3 runs to 18 residues. V lost 4 bases to trimming and J lost 0 bases; unmatched junction nucleotides: 7. The V gene's germline CDR1 is SGDLS and CDR2 YYNGEE. DNA for the CDR3: TGTGCCAGCAGCCGGCGGGACAGGGGCATCTCCTATAATTCACCCCTCCACTTT. Translated: CASSRRDRGISYNSPLHF.

This rearrangement joins TRBV2 to TRBJ2-6; possibly TRBD1 for D (6 bases). This CDR3 comprises 20 residues. CDR1 is SNHLY, CDR2 FYNNEI, per germline. Trimming stripped 4 bases from V and 0 bases from J, with 22 bases between. DNA for the CDR3: TGTGCCAGCAGTGGCCCGGGACAAACCCACTATAACTCTGGGGCCAACGTCCTGACTTTC. This encodes CASSGPGQTHYNSGANVLTF. Full variable domain (rest looked up from reference TRBV2 and TRBJ2-6): EPEVTQTPSHQVTQMGQEVILRCVPISNHLYFYWYRQILGQKVEFLVSFYNNEISEKSEIFDDQFSVERPDGSNFTLKIRSTKLEDSAMYFCASSGPGQTHYNSGANVLTFGAGSRLTVL.

In its sample, this clone was seen a few times. V gene TRBV18 combines with J gene TRBJ2-5; possible D gene TRBD1, 5 bases. Per germline, CDR1 KGHSH and CDR2 LQKENI. V dropped 6 bases and J dropped 2 bases, with 13 bases sitting between them. The CDR3 is 14 amino acids. The CDR3 nucleotides are TGTGCCAGCTCCAGGGCCTCCCTACAAGAGACCCAGTACTTC. Encoded protein: CASSRASLQETQYF.

The sample holds a few counts of this clone. The CDR3 here is CAWSRQGKDNSPLHF. CDR3 nucleotide sequence: TGTGCCTGGAGCCGACAGGGAAAGGATAATTCACCCCTCCACTTT. V is TRBV30 and J is TRBJ1-6; 7 bases match TRBD1. The junction had 7 bases not matched to a gene; V was cut back by 3 bases and J by 5 bases. The V gene's germline CDR1 is GTSNPN and CDR2 SVGIG (reference sequence). CDR3 length equals 15 residues.

This rearrangement joins TRBV7-6 to TRBJ2-6; 9 bases align to TRBD1. Germline V gene lookup returns CDR1 SGHVS and CDR2 FNYEAQ. The CDR3 extends over 18 amino acids. Unmatched junction bases numbered 7, after V lost 4 bases and J lost 0 bases. The CDR3: CASSSRQGGISGANVLTF. Written as DNA, the CDR3 is TGTGCCAGCAGCTCCCGACAGGGGGGGATCTCTGGGGCCAACGTCCTGACTTTC.

This chain connects TRBV25-1 to TRBJ2-3; D possibly corresponds to TRBD2 (5 bases). This CDR3 has 13 residues. V lost 5 bases and J lost 1, with 7 bases in between. The germline gives CDR1 MGHDK, CDR2 SYGVNS. In DNA form, the CDR3 reads TGTGCCAGCAGTAGAGCGGGCACAGATACGCAGTATTTT. Its translation: CASSRAGTDTQYF.